This T cell receptor beta chain stems from a study of identical twins. This clonotype was observed at least ten times. TCRdb passed the 5' RACE reads through MiXCR, listing each CDR3 protein once. The sample gives about 790,000 distinct CDR3 sequences, over 15% of which show up once; less than 15% is in the top ten. The germline V gene encodes CDR1 SGHTA and CDR2 FQGTGA. The V and J ends lost 5 bases and 9 bases respectively, with 14 bases between them. The CDR3 length is 13 residues. Another study also made use of these data, one on T cells expressing NK-cell markers.

The sequenced material came from PBMCs. This rearrangement joins TRBV7-3 to TRBJ1-5; D not resolved. The clonotype was recovered from a woman between 18 and 30 years old in good health. The CDR3 bases are TGTGCCAGCAGCCTTAATGGCTGGGGGCCCCAGCATTTT. This gives the protein CASSLNGWGPQHF.